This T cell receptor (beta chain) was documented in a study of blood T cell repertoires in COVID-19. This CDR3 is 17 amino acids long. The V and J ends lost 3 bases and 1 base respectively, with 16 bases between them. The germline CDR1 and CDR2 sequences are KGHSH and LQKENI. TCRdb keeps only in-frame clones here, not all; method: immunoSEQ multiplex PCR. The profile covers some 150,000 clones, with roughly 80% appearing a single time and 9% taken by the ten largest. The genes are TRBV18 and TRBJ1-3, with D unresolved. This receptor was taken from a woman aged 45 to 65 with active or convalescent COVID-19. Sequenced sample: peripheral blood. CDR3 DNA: TGTGCCAGCTCACCCAGCCAGGTCAACCCATCTGGAAACACCATATATTTT. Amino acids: CASSPSQVNPSGNTIYF.